This T cell receptor (beta chain) was captured in a study of blood T cell repertoires in COVID-19. Study information: T cells, B-cell-depleted T cells, or PBMCs provided the cDNA or gDNA that served as material.

Seattle patients were enrolled during active infection and followed longitudinally. The data were produced by immunoSEQ multiplex PCR, yet TCRdb's version contains in-frame clones alone and is incomplete. The sample records roughly 150,000 clones, approximately 84% being singletons. J lost 4 bases, V lost 4 bases, and 20 bases had no gene match. The germline gives CDR1 SGHRS, CDR2 YFSETQ. The CDR3 covers 21 residues. This TCR was recovered from a woman of 80 years or more with COVID-19, enrolled during active disease. The rearrangement links TRBV5-1 to TRBJ2-1; TRBD2 matches at 13 bases. Sequencing input: peripheral blood. CDR3 sequence: CASSRGVPGTSGVVAYNEQFF. CDR3 DNA sequence: TGCGCCAGCAGCCGGGGGGTCCCCGGGACTAGCGGGGTTGTTGCTTACAATGAGCAGTTCTTC.